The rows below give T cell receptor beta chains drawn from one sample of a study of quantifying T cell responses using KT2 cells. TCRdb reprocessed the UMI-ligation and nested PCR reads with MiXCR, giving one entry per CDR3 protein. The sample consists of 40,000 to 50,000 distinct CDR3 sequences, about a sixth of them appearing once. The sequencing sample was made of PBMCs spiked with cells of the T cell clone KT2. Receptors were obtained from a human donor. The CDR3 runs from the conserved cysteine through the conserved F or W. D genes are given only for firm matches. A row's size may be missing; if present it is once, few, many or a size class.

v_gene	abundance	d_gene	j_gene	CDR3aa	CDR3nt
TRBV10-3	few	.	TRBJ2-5	CAITKNGEGETQYF	TGTGCCATCACAAAGAACGGAGAAGGAGAGACCCAGTACTTC
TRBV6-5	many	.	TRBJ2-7	CASRSAYLEQYF	TGTGCCAGCAGGTCCGCCTACCTCGAGCAGTACTTC
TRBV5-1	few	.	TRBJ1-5	CASRNCRTLSNQPQHF	TGCGCCAGCAGGAATTGTAGGACACTTAGCAATCAGCCCCAGCATTTT
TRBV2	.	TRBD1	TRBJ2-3	CASSENSGGTADTQYF	TGTGCCAGCAGTGAGAACTCAGGGGGCACGGCAGATACGCAGTATTTT
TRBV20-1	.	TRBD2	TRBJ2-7	CSAIAIGLALDEQYF	TGCAGTGCCATCGCTATCGGACTAGCGTTAGACGAGCAGTACTTC
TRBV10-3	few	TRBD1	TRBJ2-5	CAISRGTGGQETQYF	TGTGCCATCAGTCGTGGGACAGGGGGACAAGAGACCCAGTACTTC
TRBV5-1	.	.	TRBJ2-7	CASSLARSYEQYF	TGCGCCAGCAGCTTGGCGCGCTCCTACGAGCAGTACTTC
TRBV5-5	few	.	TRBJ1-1	CASSPSWGEAFF	TGTGCCAGCAGTCCGTCATGGGGTGAAGCTTTCTTT
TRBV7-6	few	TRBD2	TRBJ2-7	CASSLGAGAAYEQYF	TGTGCCAGCAGCTTAGGGGCGGGAGCGGCCTACGAGCAGTACTTC
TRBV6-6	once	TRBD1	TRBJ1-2	CASILDRDDGYTF	TGTGCCAGCATACTAGACAGGGACGATGGCTACACCTTC
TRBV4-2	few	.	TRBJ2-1	CASSQELAEYNEQFF	TGTGCCAGCAGCCAAGAGTTAGCGGAGTACAATGAGCAGTTCTTC
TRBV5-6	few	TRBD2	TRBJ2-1	CASSRLALDNEQFF	TGTGCCAGCAGCAGACTAGCCCTTGATAATGAGCAGTTCTTC
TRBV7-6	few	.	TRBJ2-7	CASSRGVYEQYF	TGTGCCAGCAGCCGTGGGGTATACGAGCAGTACTTC
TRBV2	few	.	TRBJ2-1	CASSDPRRGSYNEQFF	TGTGCCAGCAGTGACCCTCGACGGGGCTCCTACAATGAGCAGTTCTTC
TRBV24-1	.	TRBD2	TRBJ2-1	CATSDLPRGGVPCNEQFF	TGTGCCACCAGTGATTTACCGCGCGGGGGGGTCCCCTGCAATGAGCAGTTCTTC
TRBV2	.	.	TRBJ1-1	CASREDRLGKAFF	TGTGCCAGCAGGGAAGACAGGCTGGGTAAAGCTTTCTTT
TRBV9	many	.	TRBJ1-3	CASSVRQSGNTIYF	TGTGCCAGCAGCGTCCGTCAGAGTGGAAACACCATATATTTT
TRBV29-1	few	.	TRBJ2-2	CSAGGQGGTGELFF	TGCAGCGCGGGCGGCCAGGGGGGTACCGGGGAGCTGTTTTTT
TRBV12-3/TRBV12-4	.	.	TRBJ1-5	CASSFSGTGHQPQHF	TGTGCCAGCAGTTTTTCGGGGACGGGCCATCAGCCCCAGCATTTT
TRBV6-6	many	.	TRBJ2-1	CASSPRSGTPTYNEQFF	TGTGCCAGCAGTCCTCGCTCCGGGACCCCCACCTACAATGAGCAGTTCTTC
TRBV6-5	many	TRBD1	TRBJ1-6	CASSADRGNSPLHF	TGTGCCAGCAGTGCGGACAGGGGAAATTCACCCCTCCACTTT